The rows below give T cell receptor beta chains drawn from one sample of a study of blood T cell repertoires in COVID-19. Profiled with immunoSEQ multiplex PCR; TCRdb holds only in-frame clones, not every one. This table has a few hundred thousand clones, about 85% appearing once. What was sequenced was peripheral blood. These receptors all come from a woman in her 50s who had recovered from COVID-19. Both conserved end residues are part of each CDR3. The D gene is left open where the match is weak.

TRBV4-1	TRBJ1-1	.	TGCGCCAGCAGCCAAGATATGAGGCAGGGGAGTGGAGCTTTCTTT	CASSQDMRQGSGAFF
TRBV7-2	TRBJ1-2	.	TGTGCCAGCAGCTCGAGGCAGGGTCGGATCGGCTACACCTTC	CASSSRQGRIGYTF
TRBV30	TRBJ1-2	.	TGTGCCTGGAGCCCGGGGGGCAACTATGGCTACACCTTC	CAWSPGGNYGYTF
TRBV3-1/TRBV3-2	TRBJ1-5	.	TGTGCCAGCAGCCAAGATGCGGGGGCGAATCAGCCCCAGCATTTT	CASSQDAGANQPQHF
TRBV5-1	TRBJ1-4	TRBD1	TGCGCCAGCAGCCGGGACAGGGCAGATGAAAAACTGTTTTTT	CASSRDRADEKLFF
TRBV18	TRBJ1-3	.	TGTGCCAGCTCACCGATACAGAACTCTGGAAACACCATATATTTT	CASSPIQNSGNTIYF
TRBV10-3	TRBJ2-7	.	TGTGCCATCAGTTCTGGGCAGGGGCTCTACGAGCAGTACTTC	CAISSGQGLYEQYF
TRBV4-1	TRBJ2-2	.	TGCGCCAGCAGCCCAAGTACTGGTCCGAACACCGGGGAGCTGTTTTTT	CASSPSTGPNTGELFF
TRBV18	TRBJ2-3	.	TGTGCCAGCTCCCGGACAGGAGGGGGCACAGATACGCAGTATTTT	CASSRTGGGTDTQYF
TRBV7-2	TRBJ2-2	TRBD2	TGTGCCAGCAGCTTTCGGGGGGGCCGGGGCACCGGGGAGCTGTTTTTT	CASSFRGGRGTGELFF
TRBV28	TRBJ1-5	.	TGTGCCAGCAGCCTAGTCCCAGGGCCACATAATCAGCCCCAGCATTTT	CASSLVPGPHNQPQHF
TRBV6-2/TRBV6-3	TRBJ2-7	.	TGTGCCAGCAGCTGGACAGAGTACGAGCAGTACTTC	CASSWTEYEQYF
TRBV10-3	TRBJ2-2	TRBD1	TGTGCCATCAGGGGGACAGAGACCGGGGAGCTGTTTTTT	CAIRGTETGELFF
TRBV5-1	TRBJ1-5	.	TGCGCCAGCAGCTCTAACGGACAGCCGGGATCGCCCCAGCATTTT	CASSSNGQPGSPQHF
TRBV2	TRBJ1-2	TRBD1	TGTGCCAGCAGGGGACAGGGCTATGGCTACACCTTC	CASRGQGYGYTF